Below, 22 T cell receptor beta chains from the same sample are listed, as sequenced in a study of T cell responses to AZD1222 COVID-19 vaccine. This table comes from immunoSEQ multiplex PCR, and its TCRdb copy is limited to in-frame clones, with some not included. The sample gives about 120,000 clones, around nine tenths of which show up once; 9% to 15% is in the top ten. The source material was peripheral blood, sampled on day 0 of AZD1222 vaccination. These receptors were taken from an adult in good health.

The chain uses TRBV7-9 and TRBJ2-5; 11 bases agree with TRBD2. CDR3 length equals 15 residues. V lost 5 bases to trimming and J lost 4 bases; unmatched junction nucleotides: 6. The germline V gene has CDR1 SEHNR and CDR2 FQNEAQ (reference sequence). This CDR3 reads CASSAQLAGAETQYF. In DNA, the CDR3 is TGTGCCAGCAGCGCCCAACTAGCGGGAGCAGAGACCCAGTACTTC.

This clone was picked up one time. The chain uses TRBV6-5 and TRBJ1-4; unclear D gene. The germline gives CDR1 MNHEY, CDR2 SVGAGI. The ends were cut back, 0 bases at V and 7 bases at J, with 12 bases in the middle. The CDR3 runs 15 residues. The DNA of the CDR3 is TGTGCCAGCAGTTACTCGAGAGTGACTCCTGAAAAACTGTTTTTT. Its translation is CASSYSRVTPEKLFF.

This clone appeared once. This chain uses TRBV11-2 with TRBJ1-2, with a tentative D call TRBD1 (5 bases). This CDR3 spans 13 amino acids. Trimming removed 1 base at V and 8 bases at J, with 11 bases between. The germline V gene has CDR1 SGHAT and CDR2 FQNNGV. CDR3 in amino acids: CASSLGGGSGYTF. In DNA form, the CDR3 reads TGTGCCAGCAGCTTAGGGGGCGGGTCAGGCTACACCTTC.

Here the CDR3 DNA reads TGTGCCAGCAGCCAAGGACAGGGGGCCCCTTTGTTGTACTTC. It translates to CASSQGQGAPLLYF. The V gene is TRBV7-3, the J gene TRBJ2-7, with TRBD1 identical over 11 bases. Germline V gene data show CDR1 as SGHTA and CDR2 as FQGTGA. This CDR3 is 14 amino acids long. Trimming removed 5 bases from V and 12 bases from J; junction bases left unmatched: 12.

Written as DNA, the CDR3 is TGTGCCAGCAGCTTAAATCGTGTGGGCCAGGCCTACGAGCAGTACTTC. This encodes CASSLNRVGQAYEQYF. V is TRBV7-3 and J is TRBJ2-7; no clear D. The CDR3 sequence is 16 residues long. V was pared by 1 base and J by 2 bases, with 15 bases between. Germline CDR1 and CDR2: SGHTA and FQGTGA.

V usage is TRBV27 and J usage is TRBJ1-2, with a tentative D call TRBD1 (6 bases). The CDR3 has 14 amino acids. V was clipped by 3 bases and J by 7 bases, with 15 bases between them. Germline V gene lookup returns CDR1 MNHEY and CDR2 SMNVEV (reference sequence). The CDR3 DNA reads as TGTGCCAGCAGTTTCGCCAGGGAAGGGGGTGGCTACACCTTC. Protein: CASSFAREGGGYTF.

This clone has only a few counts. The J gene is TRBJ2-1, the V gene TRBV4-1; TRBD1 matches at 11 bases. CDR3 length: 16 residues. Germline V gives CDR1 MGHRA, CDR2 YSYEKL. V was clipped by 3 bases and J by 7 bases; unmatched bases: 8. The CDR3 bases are TGCGCCAGCAGCCACCCGGACAGGGGGCTTGGGAATGAGCAGTTCTTC. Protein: CASSHPDRGLGNEQFF.

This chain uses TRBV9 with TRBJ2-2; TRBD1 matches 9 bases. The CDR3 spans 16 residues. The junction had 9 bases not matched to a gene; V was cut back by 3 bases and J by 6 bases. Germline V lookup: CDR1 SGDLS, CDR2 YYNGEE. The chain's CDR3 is CASSAGTGLTPGELFF. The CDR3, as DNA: TGTGCCAGCAGCGCAGGGACAGGGCTAACGCCCGGGGAGCTGTTTTTT.

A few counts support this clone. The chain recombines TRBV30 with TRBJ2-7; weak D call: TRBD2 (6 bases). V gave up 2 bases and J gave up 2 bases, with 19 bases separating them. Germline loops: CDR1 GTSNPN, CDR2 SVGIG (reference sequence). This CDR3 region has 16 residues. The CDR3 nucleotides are TGTGCCTGGAGTTATGGGATCCGGCGGGAAACCTACGAGCAGTACTTC. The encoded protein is CAWSYGIRRETYEQYF. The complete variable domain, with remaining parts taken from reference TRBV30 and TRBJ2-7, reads SQTIHQWPATLVQPVGSPLSLECTVEGTSNPNLYWYRQAAGRGLQLLFYSVGIGQISSEVPQNLSASRPQDRQFILSSKKLLLSDSGFYLCAWSYGIRRETYEQYFGPGTRLTVT.

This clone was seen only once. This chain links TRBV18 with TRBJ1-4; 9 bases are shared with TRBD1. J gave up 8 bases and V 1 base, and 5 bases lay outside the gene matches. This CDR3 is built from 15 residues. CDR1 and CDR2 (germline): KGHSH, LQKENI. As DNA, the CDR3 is TGTGCCAGCTCACCACTCGACAGGGGGGGAGAAAAACTGTTTTTT. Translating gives CASSPLDRGGEKLFF.

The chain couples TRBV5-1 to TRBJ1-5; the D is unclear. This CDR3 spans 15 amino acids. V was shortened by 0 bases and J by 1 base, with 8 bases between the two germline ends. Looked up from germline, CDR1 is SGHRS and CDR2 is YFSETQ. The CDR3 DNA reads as TGCGCCAGCAGCTTGGGAAGCTCAAGCAATCAGCCCCAGCATTTT. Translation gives CASSLGSSSNQPQHF.

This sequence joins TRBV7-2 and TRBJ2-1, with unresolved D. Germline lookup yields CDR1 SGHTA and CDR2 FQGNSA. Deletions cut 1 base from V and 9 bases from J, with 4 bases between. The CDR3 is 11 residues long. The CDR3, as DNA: TGTGCCAGCAGCTTAGGGACTGAGCAGTTCTTC. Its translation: CASSLGTEQFF.

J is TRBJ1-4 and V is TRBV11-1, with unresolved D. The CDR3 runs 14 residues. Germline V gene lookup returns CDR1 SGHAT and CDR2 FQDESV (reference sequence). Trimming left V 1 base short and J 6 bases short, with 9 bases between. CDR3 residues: CASSLGHGDEKLFF. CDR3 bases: TGTGCCAGCAGCTTAGGTCACGGAGATGAAAAACTGTTTTTT.

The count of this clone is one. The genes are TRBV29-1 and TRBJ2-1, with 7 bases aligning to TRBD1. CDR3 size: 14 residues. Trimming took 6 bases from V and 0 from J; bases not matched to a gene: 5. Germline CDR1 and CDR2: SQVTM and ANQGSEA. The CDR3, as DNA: TGCAGCGTCGTCCGGGACAGCTCCTACAATGAGCAGTTCTTC. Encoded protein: CSVVRDSSYNEQFF.

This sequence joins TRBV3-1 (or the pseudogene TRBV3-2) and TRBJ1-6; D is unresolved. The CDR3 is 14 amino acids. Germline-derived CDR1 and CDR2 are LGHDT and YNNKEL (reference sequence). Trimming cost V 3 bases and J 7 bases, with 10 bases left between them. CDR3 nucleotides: TGTGCCAGCAGCCAGGCTCGGACCAATTCACCCCTCCACTTT. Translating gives CASSQARTNSPLHF.

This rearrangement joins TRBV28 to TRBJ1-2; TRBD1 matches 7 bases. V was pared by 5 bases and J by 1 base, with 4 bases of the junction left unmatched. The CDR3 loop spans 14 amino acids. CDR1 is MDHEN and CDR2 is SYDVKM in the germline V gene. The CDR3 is CASSPGTVNYGYTF. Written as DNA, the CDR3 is TGTGCCAGCAGTCCCGGGACAGTTAACTATGGCTACACCTTC.

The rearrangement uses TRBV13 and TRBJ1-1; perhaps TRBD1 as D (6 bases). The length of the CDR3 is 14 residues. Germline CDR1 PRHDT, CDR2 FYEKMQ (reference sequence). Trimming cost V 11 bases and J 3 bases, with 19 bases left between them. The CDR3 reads CARRGRGGDTEAFF. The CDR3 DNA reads TGTGCCCGCCGGGGGCGCGGGGGGGACACTGAAGCTTTCTTT. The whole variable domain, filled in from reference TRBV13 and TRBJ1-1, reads AAGVIQSPRHLIKEKRETATLKCYPIPRHDTVYWYQQGPGQDPQFLISFYEKMQSDKGSIPDRFSAQQFSDYHSELNMSSLELGDSALYFCARRGRGGDTEAFFGQGTRLTVV.

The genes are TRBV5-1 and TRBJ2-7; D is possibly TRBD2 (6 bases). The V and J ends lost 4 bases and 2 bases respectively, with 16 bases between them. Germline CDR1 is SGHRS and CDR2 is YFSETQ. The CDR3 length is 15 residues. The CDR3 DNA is TGCGCCAGCAGCCCCGGGACTCTGCCTACCTACGAGCAGTACTTC. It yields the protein CASSPGTLPTYEQYF.

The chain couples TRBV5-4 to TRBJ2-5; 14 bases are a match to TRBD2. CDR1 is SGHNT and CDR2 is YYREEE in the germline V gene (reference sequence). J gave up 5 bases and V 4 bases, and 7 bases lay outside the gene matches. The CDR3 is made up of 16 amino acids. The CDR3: CASSLPRLAGGETQYF. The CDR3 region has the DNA TGTGCCAGCAGCCTCCCGCGACTAGCGGGAGGGGAGACCCAGTACTTC. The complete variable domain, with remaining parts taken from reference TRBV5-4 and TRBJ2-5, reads ETGVTQSPTHLIKTRGQQVTLRCSSQSGHNTVSWYQQALGQGPQFIFQYYREEENGRGNFPPRFSGLQFPNYSSELNVNALELDDSALYLCASSLPRLAGGETQYFGPGTRLLVL.

The CDR3 sequence is CASSVEAVTEQFF. The DNA of the CDR3 is TGTGCCAGCAGCGTAGAAGCGGTAACCGAGCAGTTCTTC. The chain combines TRBV9 with TRBJ2-1, with D perhaps matching TRBD2 (5 bases). Germline CDR1 reads SGDLS; CDR2 reads YYNGEE. V was trimmed by 0 bases and J by 10 bases, leaving 11 bases between them. This CDR3 is built from 13 residues.

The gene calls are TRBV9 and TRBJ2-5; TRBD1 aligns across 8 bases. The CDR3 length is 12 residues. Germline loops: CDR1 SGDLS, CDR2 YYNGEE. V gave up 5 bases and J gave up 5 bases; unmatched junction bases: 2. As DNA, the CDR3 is TGTGCCAGCAGTACAGGGGGGGAGACCCAGTACTTC. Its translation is CASSTGGETQYF.

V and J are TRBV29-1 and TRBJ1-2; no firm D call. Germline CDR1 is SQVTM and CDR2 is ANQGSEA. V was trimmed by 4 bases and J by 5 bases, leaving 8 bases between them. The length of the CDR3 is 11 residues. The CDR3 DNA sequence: TGCAGCGTTGGGTCGGATTATGGCTACACCTTC. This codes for CSVGSDYGYTF.